Following are 2 T cell receptor beta chains from one sample sequenced in a study of identical twins. TCRdb reprocessed the 5' RACE reads via MiXCR and lists one record per CDR3 protein. Found here are about 890,000 distinct CDR3 sequences, roughly an eighth of them singletons; the top ten hold around 1.6%. These data also formed part of another study, on yellow fever vaccine responses in identical twins.

What was sequenced was PBMCs. Receptors originate from a woman between 18 and 30 years old in good health.

The chain joins TRBV7-9 to TRBJ2-7; D remains ambiguous. Germline CDR1 is SEHNR and CDR2 is FQNEAQ (reference sequence). V was pared by 3 bases and J by 5 bases, with 8 bases between. The CDR3 totals 12 residues. This CDR3 reads CASSLTVNEQYF. For the CDR3, the DNA is TGTGCCAGCAGCTTGACGGTAAACGAGCAGTACTTC.

This clonotype has more than one count but fewer than ten. The chain is built from TRBV14 and TRBJ1-1; 8 bases match TRBD1. The trim removed 0 bases at V and 2 bases at J, leaving 14 bases unmatched. CDR3 length: 19 amino acids. Germline V gene sequence: CDR1 SGHDN, CDR2 FVKESK. The CDR3 bases are TGTGCCAGCAGCCAAGACGTGGAGCGCGGGACAGGCGATAACACTGAAGCTTTCTTT. It is translated as CASSQDVERGTGDNTEAFF.